The 23 T cell receptor beta chains listed next were all sequenced from one sample in a study of shared clonotypes between healthy human individuals (dated by TCRdb to 2018 to 2020). The library was obtained by the immunoSEQ multiplex PCR assay. In TCRdb, the immuneACCESS table is reduced to in-frame sequences with V and J assigned. These tables do not hold every clone; where another copy was compared, an unresolved V gene accounts for under half, and the others remain unexplained. The sample records around 1.4 million clones, around 98.5% of which are singletons. 0.3% to 0.45% of the sample is taken by the ten largest. Sequenced sample: naive CD4+ T cells sorted from blood. The intended sense of this specimen's cell subset or site label: CD45RA+ positively selected. The source of these receptors is a man aged 25-45 years in good health.

The chain employs TRBV18 and TRBJ2-5, with unresolved D. The ends were cut back, 3 bases at V and 4 bases at J, with 9 bases in the middle. In germline, CDR1 is KGHSH, CDR2 LQKENI. The CDR3 has 13 amino acids. The CDR3 DNA is TGTGCCAGCTCACCGGAGTACGGAGAGACCCAGTACTTC. Its translation is CASSPEYGETQYF.

V usage is TRBV2 and J usage is TRBJ2-5, with D perhaps TRBD1 (6 bases). Germline V lookup: CDR1 SNHLY, CDR2 FYNNEI. V was trimmed by 6 bases and J by 4 bases, leaving 12 bases between them. The length of the CDR3 is 13 residues. CDR3 sequence reads: CASSSEGGETQYF. CDR3 DNA: TGTGCCAGCAGCTCCGAAGGGGGAGAGACCCAGTACTTC.

This sequence joins TRBV30 and TRBJ2-1; D is unresolved. V lost 5 bases and J lost 1, with 9 bases in between. The CDR3 is made up of 13 amino acids. CDR1 and CDR2 from the germline V gene are GTSNPN and SVGIG (reference sequence). The CDR3 region has the DNA TGTGCCTGGTCCCCCTCTTCCTACAATGAGCAGTTCTTC. It encodes CAWSPSSYNEQFF.

This rearrangement joins TRBV2 to TRBJ1-2, with TRBD1 as a possible D gene (5 bases). Deletions cut 4 bases from V and 5 bases from J, with 14 bases between. The CDR3 sequence is 14 residues long. Germline V gives CDR1 SNHLY, CDR2 FYNNEI. CDR3 coding DNA: TGTGCCAGCAGTGTACAGGCCCGTGGGTATGGCTACACCTTC. This gives the protein CASSVQARGYGYTF.

This clone appeared once. The chain joins TRBV10-3 to TRBJ2-1; TRBD2 agrees at 9 bases. CDR1 is ENHRY, CDR2 SYGVKD, per germline. V shed 4 bases, J shed 5 bases, and the junction held 9 bases outside the gene matches. This CDR3 contains 16 residues. CDR3 protein: CAISGASGIVDNEQFF. In nucleotides, the CDR3 is TGTGCCATCAGTGGGGCTAGCGGGATAGTCGACAATGAGCAGTTCTTC.

This clone was seen once. CDR3: CASSPQARDTEAFF. For the CDR3, the DNA is TGTGCCAGCTCACCACAGGCCAGGGACACTGAAGCTTTCTTT. V usage is TRBV18 and J usage is TRBJ1-1, with D possibly TRBD1 on 5 matching bases. Germline CDR1 is KGHSH and CDR2 is LQKENI. V dropped 1 base and J dropped 3 bases, with 9 bases sitting between them. This CDR3 spans 14 amino acids.

The chain employs TRBV18 and TRBJ1-2; D might be TRBD1 (5 bases). Germline CDR1 KGHSH, CDR2 LQKENI. This CDR3 has 17 amino acids. Trimming stripped 3 bases from V and 4 bases from J, with 21 bases between. The CDR3 loop reads CASSPNFSRDVGYGYTF. The CDR3 nucleotides read TGTGCCAGCTCACCCAACTTTTCCAGGGACGTAGGCTATGGCTACACCTTC.

The chain recombines TRBV14 with TRBJ2-2; 10 bases agree with TRBD2. This CDR3 region has 21 residues. With V trimmed by 0 bases and J by 1 base, 14 bases remained unmatched. Germline-derived CDR1 and CDR2 are SGHDN and FVKESK. Written as DNA, the CDR3 is TGTGCCAGCAGCCAAGATCCATGGCTAGCGGGGGACATGGGGAACACCGGGGAGCTGTTTTTT. Protein: CASSQDPWLAGDMGNTGELFF.

The rearrangement uses TRBV5-6 and TRBJ2-7; no firm D call. V lost 4 bases and J 2 bases, leaving 7 bases between the germline ends. Germline values: CDR1 SGHDT, CDR2 YYEEEE. This CDR3 spans 12 amino acids. The CDR3 here is CASSLLTYEQYF. The CDR3 DNA reads TGTGCCAGCAGCCTCCTAACCTACGAGCAGTACTTC.

V is TRBV30 and J is TRBJ1-2; perhaps TRBD1 as D (6 bases). The CDR3 sequence is 18 residues long. V was trimmed by 7 bases and J by 5 bases, leaving 32 bases between them. The germline V gene has CDR1 GTSNPN and CDR2 SVGIG (reference sequence). In DNA, the CDR3 is TGTGCCTTTAAAATCTTTGTGAGGGGGAAACCCCTCCATTATGGCTACACCTTC. Translating gives CAFKIFVRGKPLHYGYTF.

The genes are TRBV5-1 and TRBJ1-1; D unresolved. The CDR3 runs to 13 residues. The germline V and J ends were trimmed by 0 bases and 4 bases, with 7 bases remaining between them. Germline CDR1 SGHRS, CDR2 YFSETQ. The CDR3: CASSLALTTEAFF. CDR3 nucleotide sequence: TGCGCCAGCAGCTTGGCGTTGACCACTGAAGCTTTCTTT.

The CDR3 DNA sequence: TGTGCCAGCAGTTTATTATTCGGGGAGACGGGGGGAGCCGGGGAGCTGTTTTTT. Translating it yields CASSLLFGETGGAGELFF. This sequence joins TRBV27 and TRBJ2-2; 7 nucleotides line up with TRBD2. With 1 base clipped from V and 6 bases from J, the junction kept 14 bases outside the gene matches. Germline V gives CDR1 MNHEY, CDR2 SMNVEV (reference sequence). CDR3 size: 18 residues.

The rearrangement links TRBV7-2 to TRBJ2-4; D unclear. Looked up from germline, CDR1 is SGHTA and CDR2 is FQGNSA. Trimming shortened V by 3 bases and J by 0 bases, and 6 bases separated the two germline ends. The CDR3 runs 14 residues. CDR3 nucleotides: TGTGCCAGCAGCTTCGAGGTAGCCAAAAACATTCAGTACTTC. It yields the protein CASSFEVAKNIQYF.

The gene calls are TRBV2 and TRBJ1-5, with 8 bases matching TRBD1. Trimming removed 5 bases from V and 2 bases from J; junction bases left unmatched: 2. Per the germline V gene, CDR1 is SNHLY and CDR2 is FYNNEI. The length of the CDR3 is 14 residues. The CDR3 DNA reads as TGTGCCAGCAGTTCGACAGGGGGCAATCAGCCCCAGCATTTT. Encoded protein: CASSSTGGNQPQHF.

This rearrangement joins TRBV2 to TRBJ2-3; 11 bases match TRBD2. The CDR3 runs 17 residues. J gave up 0 bases and V 3 bases, and 5 bases lay outside the gene matches. Germline V gene data show CDR1 as SNHLY and CDR2 as FYNNEI. The CDR3 DNA is TGTGCCAGCAGTGACCATAGCGGGAGGGTTAGCACAGATACGCAGTATTTT. It translates to CASSDHSGRVSTDTQYF.

This chain uses TRBV12-5 with TRBJ1-3; D unresolved. V was pared by 5 bases and J by 0 bases, with 11 bases between. Germline V CDR1 and CDR2: LGHNT, FRNRAP. The CDR3 length is 15 residues. CDR3 loop: CASGPSRGSGNTIYF. The CDR3 nucleotides read TGTGCTAGTGGTCCCTCCCGCGGCTCTGGAAACACCATATATTTT.

This sequence joins TRBV30 and TRBJ1-1; the match to TRBD1 covers 8 bases. The CDR3 covers 12 residues. Germline V CDR1 and CDR2: GTSNPN, SVGIG (reference sequence). V was clipped by 8 bases and J by 0 bases; unmatched bases: 2. CDR3 DNA: TGTGCCCGGGACAGGCTGAACACTGAAGCTTTCTTT. It translates to CARDRLNTEAFF.

The chain employs TRBV11-2 and TRBJ2-3, with 9 positions matching TRBD1. The CDR3 has 14 residues. Losses at the gene ends were 5 bases for V and 4 bases for J; bases not matched to a gene: 4. Germline CDR1 SGHAT, CDR2 FQNNGV. The CDR3 nucleotides are TGTGCCAGCAGCCTGGGACAGGGTGCAGATACGCAGTATTTT. It yields the protein CASSLGQGADTQYF.

The V and J genes are TRBV18 and TRBJ2-7, with 8 bases that match TRBD1. The CDR3 sequence is 13 residues long. Looked up from germline, CDR1 is KGHSH and CDR2 is LQKENI. V lost 4 bases, J lost 3 bases, and 2 bases stayed unmatched. CDR3: CASSHGQGYEQYF. CDR3 bases: TGTGCCAGCTCACACGGACAGGGCTACGAGCAGTACTTC.

CDR3 loop: CASTPNWGQGIYEQYF. In DNA, the CDR3 is TGTGCCAGCACCCCGAATTGGGGGCAGGGGATTTACGAGCAGTACTTC. This sequence joins TRBV7-8 and TRBJ2-7; D is possibly TRBD1 (6 bases). V was shortened by 7 bases and J by 4 bases, with 23 bases between the two germline ends. CDR1 and CDR2 from the germline V gene are SGHVS and FQNEAQ. The CDR3 extends over 16 amino acids.

The J gene is TRBJ1-5, the V gene TRBV6-1; D uncertain. The CDR3 length is 14 residues. V shed 6 bases and J shed 0 bases, with 9 bases lying between them. Germline CDR1 is MNHNS and CDR2 is SASEGT. CDR3 DNA: TGTGCCAGCAGCCTACAGAGTAGCAATCAGCCCCAGCATTTT. It specifies CASSLQSSNQPQHF.

The gene calls are TRBV30 and TRBJ1-5; no clear D gene. The CDR3 consists of 17 residues. Trimming took off 0 bases at V and 4 bases at J, with 19 bases between the two ends. From germline, CDR1 is GTSNPN and CDR2 SVGIG (reference sequence). CDR3 region: CAWSVRQPSPSNQPQHF. The CDR3 region has the DNA TGTGCCTGGAGTGTACGGCAGCCGTCCCCCTCAAATCAGCCCCAGCATTTT.

The chain combines TRBV7-8 with TRBJ1-2, with D unresolved. Trimming pared 0 bases from V and 4 bases from J, leaving 9 bases between. The CDR3 runs to 14 residues. Germline values: CDR1 SGHVS, CDR2 FQNEAQ. The CDR3 DNA sequence: TGTGCCAGCAGCTTAGCGGGCAGGACCTATGGCTACACCTTC. Its translation: CASSLAGRTYGYTF. The full variable domain, its missing parts supplied by reference TRBV7-8 and TRBJ1-2, is GAGVSQSPRYKVAKRGQDVALRCDPISGHVSLFWYQQALGQGPEFLTYFQNEAQLDKSGLPSDRFFAERPEGSVSTLKIQRTQQEDSAVYLCASSLAGRTYGYTFGSGTRLTVV.